The 9 T cell receptor beta chains below were found in one sample sequenced in a study of identical twins. TCRdb fed the 5' RACE reads into MiXCR, producing one record per CDR3 protein. The sample yields 200,000 to 300,000 distinct CDR3 sequences, approximately 7% seen once. This sample also belongs to another study, concerning yellow fever vaccine responses in identical twins.

The sample consisted of memory (CD45RO+) T cells sorted from blood. The receptors derive from a woman between 18 and 29 years old in good health.

The sample holds a few counts of this clonotype. The genes are TRBV11-2 and TRBJ2-3, with 9 bases lining up with TRBD1. The CDR3 totals 15 residues. The germline V gene encodes CDR1 SGHAT and CDR2 FQNNGV. V was pared by 4 bases and J by 5 bases, with 7 bases of the junction left unmatched. CDR3 sequence reads: CASSSGQGEGDTQYF. The CDR3 bases are TGTGCCAGCAGCTCGGGACAGGGCGAAGGAGATACGCAGTATTTT.

This clonotype has just a few counts. The V and J genes are TRBV6-5 and TRBJ2-1; TRBD1 might be the D (6 bases). V shed 6 bases and J shed 0 bases, with 9 bases lying between them. CDR3 length equals 14 residues. The germline V gene encodes CDR1 MNHEY and CDR2 SVGAGI. The CDR3 region is CASRYRDSYNEQFF. CDR3 DNA sequence: TGTGCCAGCAGATACAGGGACTCCTACAATGAGCAGTTCTTC.

This clonotype was picked up a small number of times. CDR3 coding DNA: TGTGCCAGCAGCTTCGGTCATGCGGGCAATCAGCCCCAGCATTTT. The encoded protein is CASSFGHAGNQPQHF. The gene calls are TRBV7-8 and TRBJ1-5; D gene unclear. Germline values: CDR1 SGHVS, CDR2 FQNEAQ. There are 15 residues in the CDR3. Trimming took off 3 bases at V and 2 bases at J, with 11 bases between the two ends.

The V gene is TRBV19, the J gene TRBJ1-5, with a weak D call TRBD1 (5 bases). In germline, CDR1 is LNHDA, CDR2 SQIVND (reference sequence). V was shortened by 7 bases and J by 9 bases, with 19 bases between the two germline ends. This CDR3 contains 14 residues. The CDR3 region has the DNA TGTGCCAGTATTGGGGTAGAGGGGCGCCGGCCCCAGCATTTT. It yields the protein CASIGVEGRRPQHF.

In its sample, this clonotype was seen a few times. This chain joins TRBV7-6 and TRBJ2-3; 11 bases fit TRBD2. The CDR3 is 15 amino acids. The germline V gene encodes CDR1 SGHVS and CDR2 FNYEAQ. Germline trimming cut 6 bases from V and 0 bases from J; bases unmatched to any gene: 2. The CDR3 loop reads CASRGTSGSTDTQYF. The CDR3 nucleotides read TGTGCCAGCAGAGGGACTAGCGGAAGCACAGATACGCAGTATTTT.

This clonotype was counted ten times or more. CDR3 coding DNA: TGCGCCAGCAGAAAGCAGCAAGAGACCCAGTACTTC. Translating gives CASRKQQETQYF. V gene TRBV5-1 combines with J gene TRBJ2-5; D gene ambiguous. Trimming cost V 5 bases and J 2 bases, with 7 bases left between them. The CDR3 length is 12 residues. CDR1 is SGHRS, CDR2 YFSETQ, per germline.

There are many counts of this clonotype. CDR3 nucleotides: TGTGCCAGCAGCCAAGAATACGGCACAGATACGCAGTATTTT. As protein: CASSQEYGTDTQYF. The chain carries TRBV4-2 and TRBJ2-3; D ambiguous. Germline V gives CDR1 LGHNA, CDR2 YNFKEQ. Trimming pared 0 bases from V and 1 base from J, leaving 5 bases between. The CDR3 runs 14 residues.

This clonotype came up many times. CDR3 sequence reads: CASSLAGGPLRFF. The CDR3 DNA sequence: TGTGCCAGCAGTTTAGCGGGGGGGCCTTTACGGTTCTTC. The V and J genes are TRBV28 and TRBJ2-1, with 9 bases lining up with TRBD2. V lost 2 bases, J lost 15 bases, and 8 bases stayed unmatched. The V gene's germline CDR1 is MDHEN and CDR2 SYDVKM. The CDR3 covers 13 residues. Using reference TRBV28 and TRBJ2-1 for the parts outside the CDR3, the full variable domain is DVKVTQSSRYLVKRTGEKVFLECVQDMDHENMFWYRQDPGLGLRLIYFSYDVKMKEKGDIPEGYSVSREKKERFSLILESASTNQTSMYLCASSLAGGPLRFFGPGTRLTVL.

This clonotype occurred a few times. The CDR3 loop is CASTRRMLGRGETQYF. The DNA of the CDR3 is TGTGCCAGCACCAGGCGGATGCTCGGCAGGGGAGAGACCCAGTACTTC. The J gene is TRBJ2-5, the V gene TRBV28; possibly TRBD1 for D (6 bases). Per germline, CDR1 MDHEN and CDR2 SYDVKM. Trimming pared 7 bases from V and 4 bases from J, leaving 22 bases between. The CDR3 extends over 16 amino acids.